This note documents a single T cell receptor (beta chain) sequence. These data come from a study of blood T cell repertoires in COVID-19. Looking at the study overall: PBMCs, B-cell-depleted T cells, or T cells were the source of the cDNA or gDNA that made up the material.

V lost 11 bases and J lost 6; bases outside the gene matches: 7. This CDR3 comprises 13 residues. Per the study methods: By means of reference gene primer amplification, nucleated cell counts were estimated. Profiling relied on immunoSEQ multiplex PCR, and the TCRdb table lists in-frame clones only, not all of them. Clone size and V and J calls were adopted from that table, with D and trimming inferred from the DNA. The sample carries around 120,000 clones, less than 90% recorded once. The genes are TRBV12-3 or TRBV12-4 and TRBJ2-2, with 9 bases that match TRBD1. The receptor's source is a man older than 75 with acute or convalescent COVID-19. Sample: peripheral blood. As DNA, the CDR3 is TGTGCCTCCGGGACAGGGTGGGCCGGGGAGCTGTTTTTT. It yields the protein CASGTGWAGELFF.